This TCR beta chain was obtained from a study of T-cell reconstitution after alpha-beta-depleted transplantation in children. Findings and caveats of the study: When one year had passed after transplant, most T-cell counts and diversity came from newly produced T cells. Day-60 TCRbeta diversity that was high in some patients was derived from surviving recipient T cells and thymic progenitors.

This clonotype showed up many times. The antigen remains undetermined. A library of TCRbeta sequences, prepared with unique molecular identifiers, was generated. MiXCR, run by TCRdb on the PCR reads, gives a single entry per CDR3 protein. This table holds roughly 160,000 distinct CDR3 sequences, more than 9.5% found once. V dropped 4 bases and J dropped 7; count of bases not matched to a gene: 1. This CDR3 is built from 12 residues. Germline-derived CDR1 and CDR2 are KGHSY and FQNENV. This clonotype was obtained from a boy younger than 10 with acute myeloid leukemia, due to receive a stem cell transplant. Sequencing was performed on PBMCs, taken before TCRalphabeta/CD19-depleted stem cell transplant. The chain has TRBV16 and TRBJ2-4; the match to TRBD1 covers 7 bases. In nucleotides, the CDR3 is TGTGCCAGCAGCCCGGACAGGAACATTCAGTACTTC. This sequence encodes CASSPDRNIQYF.